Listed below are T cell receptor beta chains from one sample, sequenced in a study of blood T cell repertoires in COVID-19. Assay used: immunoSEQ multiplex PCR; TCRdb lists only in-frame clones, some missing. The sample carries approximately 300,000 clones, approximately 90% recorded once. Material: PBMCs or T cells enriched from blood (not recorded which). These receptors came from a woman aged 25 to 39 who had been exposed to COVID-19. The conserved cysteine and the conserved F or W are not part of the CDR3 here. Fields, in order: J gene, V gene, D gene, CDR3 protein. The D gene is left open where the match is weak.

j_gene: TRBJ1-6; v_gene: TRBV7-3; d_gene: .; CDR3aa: ASQQDTNSPLH
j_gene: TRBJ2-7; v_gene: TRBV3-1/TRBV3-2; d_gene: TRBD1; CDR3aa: ASSHTNRGDEQY
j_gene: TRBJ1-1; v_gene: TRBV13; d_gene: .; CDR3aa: ASSFSTEAF
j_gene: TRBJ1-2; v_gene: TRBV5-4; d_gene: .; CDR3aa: ASSRDGQFYGYT
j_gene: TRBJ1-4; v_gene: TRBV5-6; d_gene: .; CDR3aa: ASSLSERGEKLF
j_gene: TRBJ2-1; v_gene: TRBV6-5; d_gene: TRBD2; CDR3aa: ASSYLTSGLNEQF
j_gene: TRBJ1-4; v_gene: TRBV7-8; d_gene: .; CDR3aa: ASSPGGARKLF
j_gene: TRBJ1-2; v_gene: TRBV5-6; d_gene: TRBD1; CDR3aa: ASRRQGPNYGYT
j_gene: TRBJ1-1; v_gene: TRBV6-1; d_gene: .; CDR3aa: ASSEQVTITEAF
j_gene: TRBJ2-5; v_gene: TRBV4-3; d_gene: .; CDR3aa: ASSQVSQETQY
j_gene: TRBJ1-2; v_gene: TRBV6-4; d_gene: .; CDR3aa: ASSEQLDYGYT
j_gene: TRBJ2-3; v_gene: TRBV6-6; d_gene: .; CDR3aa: ASIWSGTDTQY
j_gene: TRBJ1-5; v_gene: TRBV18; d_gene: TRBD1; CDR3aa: ASSPGTGFMVY
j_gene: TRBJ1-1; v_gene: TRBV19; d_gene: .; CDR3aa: ASSIVLDSQAF
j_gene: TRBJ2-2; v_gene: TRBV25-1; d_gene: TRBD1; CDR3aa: ASSDLPTGGNTGELF
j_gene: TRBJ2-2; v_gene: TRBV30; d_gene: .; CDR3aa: AWRTGNTGELF
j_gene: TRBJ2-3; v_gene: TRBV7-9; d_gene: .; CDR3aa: ASSIPGGPTDTQY
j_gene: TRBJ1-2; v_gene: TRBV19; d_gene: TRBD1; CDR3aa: ASSVQGNYGYT
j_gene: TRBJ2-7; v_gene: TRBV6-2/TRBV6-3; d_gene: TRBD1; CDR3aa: ASSPRQGLTYEQY
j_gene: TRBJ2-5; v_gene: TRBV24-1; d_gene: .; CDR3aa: ATSDPWAYQETQY
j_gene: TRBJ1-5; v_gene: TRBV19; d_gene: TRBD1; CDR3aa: ASSTQGERPQH
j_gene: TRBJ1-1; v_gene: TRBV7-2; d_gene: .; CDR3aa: ASSLRPGSITEAF